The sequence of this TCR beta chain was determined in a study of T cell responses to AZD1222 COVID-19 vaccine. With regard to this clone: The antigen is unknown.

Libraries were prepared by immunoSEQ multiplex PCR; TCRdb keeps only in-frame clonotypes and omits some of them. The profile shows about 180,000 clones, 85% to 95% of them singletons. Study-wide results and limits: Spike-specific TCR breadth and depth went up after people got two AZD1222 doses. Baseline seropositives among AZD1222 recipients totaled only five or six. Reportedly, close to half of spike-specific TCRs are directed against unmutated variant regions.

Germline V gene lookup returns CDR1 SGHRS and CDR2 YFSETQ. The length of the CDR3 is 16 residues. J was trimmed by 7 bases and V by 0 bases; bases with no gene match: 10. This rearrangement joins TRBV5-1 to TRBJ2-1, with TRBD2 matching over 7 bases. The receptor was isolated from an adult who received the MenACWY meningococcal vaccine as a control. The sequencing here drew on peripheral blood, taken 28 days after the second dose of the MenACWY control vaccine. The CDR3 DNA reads TGCGCCAGCAGCTTGGGCTCGAGCGGGGTGGGTAATGAGCAGTTCTTC. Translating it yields CASSLGSSGVGNEQFF. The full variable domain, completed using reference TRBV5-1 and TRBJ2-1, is KAGVTQTPRYLIKTRGQQVTLSCSPISGHRSVSWYQQTPGQGLQFLFEYFSETQRNKGNFPGRFSGRQFSNSRSEMNVSTLELGDSALYLCASSLGSSGVGNEQFFGPGTRLTVL.